One sample yielded the 25 T cell receptor beta chains listed below, sequenced in a study. TCRdb used MiXCR to reprocess the 5' RACE reads, holding one entry per CDR3 protein. The sample contains 50,000 to 75,000 distinct CDR3 sequences, about 20% of which appear only once. The sequenced material came from memory CD4+ T cells sorted from a lymph node. Indicated subset: memory CD4+ T cells, CD4+CD45RO+CD25-. The receptors were gathered from a female donor with breast cancer.

This clonotype was recorded a few times. The junction differs from germline at one of its ends, possibly a read error. The V gene is TRBV20-1, the J gene TRBJ2-5; tentative D call: TRBD2 (5 bases). Germline loops: CDR1 DFQATT, CDR2 SNEGSKA (reference sequence). The CDR3 covers 14 residues. Written as DNA, the CDR3 is TGCTGTGCCCAACGAGGACGGGGTCAAGAGACCCAGTACTTC. It codes for CCAQRGRGQETQYF.

The table lists this clonotype with a few counts. V and J are TRBV10-3 and TRBJ2-1; 7 bases fit TRBD2. Germline CDR1 and CDR2: ENHRY and SYGVKD. The CDR3 runs to 14 residues. Trimming took 3 bases from V and 6 from J; bases not matched to a gene: 5. CDR3 DNA sequence: TGTGCCATCAGTGATCGGGGCGGGAGCAATGAGCAGTTCTTC. This sequence encodes CAISDRGGSNEQFF.

This clonotype showed up just a few times. The germline gene is not matched at one end of the junction; a read error may be the cause. This sequence joins TRBV27 and TRBJ1-2; D gene ambiguous. There are 12 residues in the CDR3. Germline values: CDR1 MNHEY, CDR2 SMNVEV (reference sequence). The chain's CDR3 is CASSSTYGGYTF. CDR3 DNA: TGCGCCAGCAGTTCGACCTATGGCGGCTACACCTTC.

This chain uses TRBV6-2 or TRBV6-3 with TRBJ2-2, with D possibly being TRBD1 or TRBD2 (5 bases each). Germline values: CDR1 MNHEY, CDR2 SVGEGT. This CDR3 is built from 15 residues. The V end was cut by 4 bases, the J end by 5 bases, with 14 bases between. CDR3 bases: TGTGCCAGCAGTTCGGGACCTTTTAGGACCGGGGAGCTGTTTTTT. Translating it yields CASSSGPFRTGELFF.

A few counts support this clonotype. This chain connects TRBV20-1 to TRBJ1-1; D is unresolved. CDR1 DFQATT and CDR2 SNEGSKA come from the germline V gene (reference sequence). The ends were cut back, 7 bases at V and 5 bases at J, with 11 bases in the middle. This CDR3 has 11 residues. The CDR3 protein is CSVRVVTEAFF. In DNA form, the CDR3 reads TGCAGTGTGCGGGTAGTGACTGAAGCTTTCTTT.

Ten or more counts support this clonotype. The CDR3 nucleotides read TGCAGTGCCCACCCGGGACAGGAACCTAAGGGGACGCAGTATTTT. Residues: CSAHPGQEPKGTQYF. The chain links TRBV20-1 to TRBJ2-3; 8 bases are a match to TRBD1. The CDR3 totals 15 residues. Germline lookup yields CDR1 DFQATT and CDR2 SNEGSKA (reference sequence). After removal of 6 bases from V and 9 bases from J, the junction contained 17 bases not matched to a gene.

A word on this clonotype: A read error may explain this, as a much larger clone is one base away. The CDR3 spells CASSSFPGTVTTEAFF. CDR3 DNA: TGCGCCAGCAGCTCCTTCCCCGGGACAGTGACCACTGAAGCTTTCTTT. V and J are TRBV5-1 and TRBJ1-1; TRBD1 matches 7 bases. V gave up 3 bases and J gave up 4 bases; unmatched junction bases: 12. There are 16 residues in the CDR3. Germline CDR1 SGHRS, CDR2 YFSETQ.

In the case of this clonotype: One end of the junction varies from germline; a read error may be responsible. The genes are TRBV29-1 and TRBJ2-3; 8 bases match TRBD1. The germline gives CDR1 SQVTM, CDR2 ANQGSEA. There are 12 residues in the CDR3. The CDR3: CSVNGQGDTRYF. The DNA for the CDR3 is TGCAGCGTTAACGGACAGGGAGATACGCGGTATTTT.

For this clonotype: Since the CDR3 does not end with the conserved phenylalanine or tryptophan, this likely comes from a read error. The rearrangement links TRBV7-3 to TRBJ2-3; TRBD2 is a possible D gene (5 bases). The germline gives CDR1 SGHTA, CDR2 FQGTGA. The CDR3 extends over 15 amino acids. The CDR3 sequence is CASSRDYLSTDMQYL. Written as DNA, the CDR3 is TGTGCCAGCAGCCGAGACTACCTAAGCACAGATATGCAGTATCTT.

The V call is TRBV12-3 or TRBV12-4, the J call TRBJ1-4; D uncertain. Trimming removed 4 bases at V and 0 bases at J, with 6 bases between. This CDR3 contains 14 residues. Here the CDR3 reads CASSYDTTNEKLFF. DNA for the CDR3: TGTGCCAGCAGTTATGATACAACTAATGAAAAACTGTTTTTT.

The J gene is TRBJ1-4, the V gene TRBV27; the match to TRBD1 covers 9 bases. V lost 5 bases to trimming and J lost 6 bases; unmatched junction nucleotides: 7. The germline gives CDR1 MNHEY, CDR2 SMNVEV (reference sequence). This CDR3 contains 15 residues. Here the CDR3 reads CASSDPGQGHEKLFF. The DNA for the CDR3 is TGTGCCAGCAGTGACCCGGGACAGGGTCATGAAAAACTGTTTTTT.

There are a few counts of this clonotype. Since the CDR3 does not end with the conserved phenylalanine or tryptophan, this likely comes from a read error. The CDR3 here is CASTRLGGQSNYGYTL. In DNA, the CDR3 is TGTGCCAGCACCAGATTAGGGGGACAGTCTAACTATGGCTACACCCTC. The genes are TRBV7-2 and TRBJ1-2; 7 positions match TRBD1. CDR1 is SGHTA, CDR2 FQGNSA, per germline. The CDR3 runs 16 residues. V lost 7 bases to trimming and J lost 0 bases; unmatched junction nucleotides: 11.

The chain has TRBV28 and TRBJ2-2; D not certain. The V gene's germline CDR1 is MDHEN and CDR2 SYDVKM. With 6 bases removed from V and 5 bases from J, the gap between germline ends came to 7 bases. CDR3 length: 12 residues. The CDR3 sequence: CASRPSTGELFF. CDR3 nucleotide sequence: TGTGCCAGCAGGCCCTCTACCGGGGAGCTGTTTTTT.

This clonotype was counted at least ten times. The chain combines TRBV7-9 with TRBJ1-1; the match to TRBD1 covers 8 bases. Germline loops: CDR1 SEHNR, CDR2 FQNEAQ (reference sequence). CDR3 length: 12 amino acids. The ends lost 5 bases at V and 10 bases at J; junction bases unmatched: 6. CDR3 sequence: CASSLDRGRAFF. In DNA, the CDR3 is TGTGCCAGCAGCCTCGACAGGGGTAGAGCTTTCTTT.

This clonotype was seen ten or more times. V is TRBV7-3 and J is TRBJ1-1; 7 bases are shared with TRBD1. The CDR3 length is 13 residues. Per germline, CDR1 SGHTA and CDR2 FQGTGA. Trimming cost V 6 bases and J 8 bases; bases outside gene matches: 9. The chain's CDR3 is CASRFTGTAEAFF. In nucleotides, the CDR3 is TGTGCCAGCAGGTTTACCGGGACAGCGGAAGCTTTCTTT.

This clonotype was observed at least ten times. J is TRBJ1-1 and V is TRBV20-1; TRBD1 might be the D (6 bases). Trimming removed 5 bases from V and 6 bases from J, with 19 bases in between. CDR3 length: 14 amino acids. Per the germline V gene, CDR1 is DFQATT and CDR2 is SNEGSKA (reference sequence). The CDR3 sequence: CSAPEAGDMAEAFF. CDR3 sequence (DNA): TGCAGTGCTCCAGAGGCAGGGGATATGGCTGAAGCTTTCTTT.

This clonotype was seen repeatedly, ten times or more. The chain carries TRBV6-5 and TRBJ2-7, with D possibly matching TRBD1 (5 bases). CDR1 MNHEY and CDR2 SVGAGI come from the germline V gene. This CDR3 is 17 amino acids long. The V gene lost 5 bases and the J gene lost 0 bases, with 20 bases spanning the gap. In nucleotides, the CDR3 is TGTGCCAGCAGTCTGGGGCTGGGGTCTTTAGGCTCCTACGAGCAGTACTTC. Translation: CASSLGLGSLGSYEQYF.

This clonotype was found once. The conserved closing phenylalanine or tryptophan is absent in this CDR3, likely reflecting a read error. The gene calls are TRBV7-2 and TRBJ2-5; 10 positions match TRBD1. Trimming took 1 base from V and 7 from J; bases not matched to a gene: 3. The CDR3 spans 14 residues. Per the germline V gene, CDR1 is SGHTA and CDR2 is FQGNSA. CDR3 region: CASSLGGQGRTQYC. CDR3 in DNA: TGTGCCAGCAGCTTAGGGGGACAGGGGCGGACCCAGTACTGC.

V usage is TRBV11-2 and J usage is TRBJ2-2; a possible D gene is TRBD2 (5 bases). The CDR3 length is 15 residues. Deletions cut 0 bases from V and 6 bases from J, with 11 bases between. The germline gives CDR1 SGHAT, CDR2 FQNNGV. DNA of the CDR3: TGTGCCAGCAGCTTAGATACGGGGTTTGCCGGGGAGCTGTTTTTT. It yields the protein CASSLDTGFAGELFF.

V usage is TRBV20-1 and J usage is TRBJ1-5, with 8 bases fitting TRBD1. The germline gives CDR1 DFQATT, CDR2 SNEGSKA (reference sequence). The V segment lost 3 bases and the J segment 1 base; nucleotides outside the gene matches: 8. This CDR3 contains 16 residues. CDR3 amino acids: CSASPSTGESNQPQHF. DNA for the CDR3: TGCAGTGCTAGCCCGTCGACAGGGGAGAGCAATCAGCCCCAGCATTTT.

This clonotype was seen many times. The chain combines TRBV4-2 with TRBJ2-1, with 12 bases fitting TRBD2. The germline CDR1 and CDR2 sequences are LGHNA and YNFKEQ. V shed 3 bases, J shed 5 bases, and the junction held 8 bases outside the gene matches. This CDR3 is built from 17 residues. CDR3: CASSQDVWTSGNNEQFF. The DNA of the CDR3 is TGTGCCAGCAGCCAGGATGTGTGGACTAGCGGGAACAATGAGCAGTTCTTC.

V and J are TRBV28 and TRBJ1-2; no reliable D call. CDR3 length equals 16 residues. CDR1 MDHEN and CDR2 SYDVKM come from the germline V gene. V was clipped by 3 bases and J by 0 bases, with 14 bases between them. The CDR3 region is CASSLPGWRSNYGYTF. The DNA for the CDR3 is TGTGCCAGCAGTTTGCCGGGGTGGAGGTCTAACTATGGCTACACCTTC.

V gene TRBV7-2 combines with J gene TRBJ1-5; 8 bases fit TRBD1. The V gene end was trimmed by 2 bases and the J gene end by 7 bases; junction bases not matched to a gene: 1. CDR1 and CDR2 (germline): SGHTA, FQGNSA. This CDR3 region has 13 residues. As DNA, the CDR3 is TGTGCCAGCAGCTTACAGGGGGCACAGCCCCAGCATTTT. This gives the protein CASSLQGAQPQHF.

This clonotype was seen more than once but under ten times. The chain is built from TRBV4-1 and TRBJ1-5, with D possibly being TRBD1 (5 bases). Germline-derived CDR1 and CDR2 are MGHRA and YSYEKL. Trimming shortened V by 2 bases and J by 4 bases, and 18 bases separated the two germline ends. The CDR3 has 17 amino acids. DNA of the CDR3: TGCGCCAGCAGCCAACTTGGGACCGATATCGGGAATCAGCCCCAGCATTTT. Amino acid sequence: CASSQLGTDIGNQPQHF.

This clonotype is medium-sized (0.01 to 0.1%) by share. The rearrangement joins TRBV20-1 to TRBJ1-6; perhaps TRBD1 as D (6 bases). The V gene's germline CDR1 is DFQATT and CDR2 SNEGSKA (reference sequence). Trimming took 3 bases from V and 6 from J, leaving 12 bases between them. The CDR3 loop spans 14 amino acids. The CDR3 DNA follows: TGCAGTGCTAGTGAGACAGGTTTTAATTCACCCCTCCACTTT. Translating it yields CSASETGFNSPLHF.